The 18 T cell receptor beta chains in this list originate from one sample, sequenced in a study of siplizumab effects on memory and regulatory T cells. TCRdb's table, derived via immunoSEQ multiplex PCR, lists solely in-frame clones and lacks some. In the table there are fewer than 70,000 clones, 75% to 90% of which are singletons. Sequencing was done on a sample of Tregs sorted from blood. The receptors stem from a human donor in good health.

V and J are TRBV11-3 and TRBJ2-2, with D maybe TRBD1 (5 bases). Germline values: CDR1 SGHNT, CDR2 YENEEA. The CDR3 sequence is 18 residues long. The V and J ends lost 4 bases and 2 bases respectively, with 20 bases between them. The CDR3 nucleotides read TGTGCCAGCAGCTCCGTGGACAACCCTTATGCAAACACCGGGGAGCTGTTTTTT. Residues: CASSSVDNPYANTGELFF. The full variable domain, rest sourced from reference TRBV11-3 and TRBJ2-2, is EAGVVQSPRYKIIEKKQPVAFWCNPISGHNTLYWYLQNLGQGPELLIRYENEEAVDDSQLPKDRFSAERLKGVDSTLKIQPAELGDSAVYLCASSSVDNPYANTGELFFGEGSRLTVL.

The V gene is TRBV11-1, the J gene TRBJ1-1, with 7 nucleotides matching TRBD1. The CDR3 runs 14 residues. Germline loops: CDR1 SGHAT, CDR2 FQDESV (reference sequence). The trim removed 5 bases at V and 4 bases at J, leaving 7 bases unmatched. The CDR3 DNA reads as TGTGCCAGCAGCCGAGGGGGCGTACTCACTGAAGCTTTCTTT. Amino acid sequence: CASSRGGVLTEAFF.

To note about this clone: Relative to the germline gene, one junction end is altered; a read error may explain this. V is TRBV7-7 and J is TRBJ2-1; no reliable D call. The CDR3 has 13 amino acids. The germline V gene has CDR1 SSHAT and CDR2 FNYEAQ (reference sequence). The CDR3 region has the DNA TGTGCTAGCAGCTCCCACCCTAGCAATGAGCAGTTCTTC. It yields the protein CASSSHPSNEQFF.

In this sample, this clone turned up once. The chain recombines TRBV4-2 with TRBJ2-7; possibly TRBD2 for D (5 bases). There are 15 residues in the CDR3. V shed 1 base and J shed 0 bases, with 10 bases lying between them. Germline V gene data show CDR1 as LGHNA and CDR2 as YNFKEQ. The CDR3 here is CASSQVQRISYEQYF. The CDR3 coding sequence is TGTGCCAGCAGCCAAGTCCAGCGGATCTCCTACGAGCAGTACTTC.

The CDR3 here is CASSLGGGGAYEQYF. CDR3 DNA: TGTGCCAGCAGCTTAGGAGGGGGAGGCGCCTACGAGCAGTACTTC. The J gene is TRBJ2-7, the V gene TRBV7-2; D is possibly TRBD1 or TRBD2 (6 bases each). This CDR3 is 15 amino acids long. V lost 1 base and J lost 2, with 12 bases in between. Per the germline V gene, CDR1 is SGHTA and CDR2 is FQGNSA.

This chain links TRBV19 with TRBJ2-5; 8 bases are a match to TRBD2. This CDR3 region has 14 residues. Trimming removed 3 bases from V and 5 bases from J; junction bases left unmatched: 5. Germline V gives CDR1 LNHDA, CDR2 SQIVND (reference sequence). This CDR3 reads CASSIGGGRETQYF. Here the CDR3 DNA reads TGTGCCAGTAGTATCGGGGGGGGACGGGAGACCCAGTACTTC.

The gene calls are TRBV7-3 and TRBJ1-2; possible D gene TRBD1, 6 bases. The germline CDR1 and CDR2 sequences are SGHTA and FQGTGA. The CDR3 has 18 residues. V lost 5 bases, J lost 2 bases, and 24 bases lay in between. The CDR3 region is CASSRLWDGQLKNYGYTF. For the CDR3, the DNA is TGTGCCAGCAGCCGCTTATGGGACGGACAGTTGAAGAACTATGGCTACACCTTC.

V and J are TRBV19 and TRBJ1-1, with D hard to call. Trimming cost V 3 bases and J 1 base, with 9 bases left between them. There are 14 residues in the CDR3. Germline loops: CDR1 LNHDA, CDR2 SQIVND (reference sequence). CDR3 protein: CASSITRQNTEAFF. Here the CDR3 DNA reads TGTGCCAGTAGTATTACTAGACAGAACACTGAAGCTTTCTTT.

This clone was found once. The chain has TRBV14 and TRBJ2-2; D is uncertain. This CDR3 region has 14 residues. Germline V gene data show CDR1 as SGHDN and CDR2 as FVKESK. V was pared by 4 bases and J by 7 bases, with 13 bases between. CDR3 protein: CASSPRALFGELFF. The CDR3 nucleotides read TGTGCCAGCAGCCCAAGGGCGCTTTTCGGGGAGCTGTTTTTT.

The chain is built from TRBV30 and TRBJ2-7; D not certain. Trimming removed 4 bases at V and 2 bases at J, with 12 bases between. This CDR3 is 13 amino acids long. Germline V gene lookup returns CDR1 GTSNPN and CDR2 SVGIG (reference sequence). CDR3 nucleotides: TGTGCCTGGAACCGTGACTGGGCCTACGAGCAGTACTTC. Encoded protein: CAWNRDWAYEQYF.

The genes are TRBV6-6 and TRBJ1-5; D gene uncertain. CDR1 and CDR2 from the germline V gene are MNHNY and SVGAGI (reference sequence). Trimming stripped 2 bases from V and 2 bases from J, with 4 bases between. The CDR3 extends over 13 amino acids. Here the CDR3 reads CASSYRGNQPQHF. In nucleotides, the CDR3 is TGTGCCAGCAGTTACAGGGGCAATCAGCCCCAGCATTTT.

This clone was seen a single time. V and J are TRBV18 and TRBJ2-6; D is uncertain. The germline CDR1 and CDR2 sequences are KGHSH and LQKENI. This CDR3 comprises 16 residues. Trimming shortened V by 5 bases and J by 1 base, and 12 bases separated the two germline ends. The CDR3 is CASSRGMRSGANVLTF. The CDR3 nucleotides read TGTGCCAGCTCAAGAGGCATGAGATCTGGGGCCAACGTCCTGACTTTC. Based on the CDR3 plus reference TRBV18 and TRBJ2-6, the full variable domain is NAGVMQNPRHLVRRRGQEARLRCSPMKGHSHVYWYRQLPEEGLKFMVYLQKENIIDESGMPKERFSAEFPKEGPSILRIQQVVRGDSAAYFCASSRGMRSGANVLTFGAGSRLTVL.

V gene TRBV27 combines with J gene TRBJ2-4; D might be TRBD1 or TRBD2, each matching 6 bases. Germline lookup yields CDR1 MNHEY and CDR2 SMNVEV (reference sequence). V was shortened by 5 bases and J by 6 bases, with 14 bases between the two germline ends. CDR3 size: 14 residues. The CDR3 loop reads CASSTLGGRNIQYF. The CDR3 DNA is TGTGCCAGCAGTACACTAGGGGGGAGAAACATTCAGTACTTC.

The chain couples TRBV13 to TRBJ1-4; D not certain. Per germline, CDR1 PRHDT and CDR2 FYEKMQ (reference sequence). The CDR3 runs 12 residues. The ends were cut back, 4 bases at V and 5 bases at J, with 5 bases in the middle. The CDR3 sequence: CASSSPNEKLFF. In DNA, the CDR3 is TGTGCCAGCAGCTCGCCGAATGAAAAACTGTTTTTT.

J is TRBJ1-1 and V is TRBV5-8; D call uncertain. The CDR3 contains 15 residues. With 2 bases removed from V and 0 bases from J, the gap between germline ends came to 11 bases. Germline loops: CDR1 SGHTS, CDR2 YDEGEE. CDR3 nucleotide sequence: TGTGCCAGCAGCTTCCTTCCGGCTATGAACACTGAAGCTTTCTTT. This sequence encodes CASSFLPAMNTEAFF. Based on the CDR3 plus reference TRBV5-8 and TRBJ1-1, the full variable domain is EAGVTQSPTHLIKTRGQQATLRCSPISGHTSVYWYQQALGLGLQFLLWYDEGEERNRGNFPPRFSGRQFPNYSSELNVNALELEDSALYLCASSFLPAMNTEAFFGQGTRLTVV.

The rearrangement uses TRBV7-3 and TRBJ1-4; D is possibly TRBD1 (5 bases). The germline gives CDR1 SGHTA, CDR2 FQGTGA. Trimming left V 3 bases short and J 5 bases short, with 7 bases between. The CDR3 runs to 13 residues. The CDR3 protein is CASSFGANEKLFF. CDR3 sequence (DNA): TGTGCCAGCAGCTTTGGGGCAAATGAAAAACTGTTTTTT. The entire variable domain, with the rest obtained from reference TRBV7-3 and TRBJ1-4, is as follows: GAGVSQTPSNKVTEKGKYVELRCDPISGHTALYWYRQSLGQGPEFLIYFQGTGAADDSGLPNDRFFAVRPEGSVSTLKIQRTERGDSAVYLCASSFGANEKLFFGSGTQLSVL.

The CDR3 is CASSLAPGLAGGVSQFF. Here the CDR3 DNA reads TGTGCCAGCAGCTTAGCGCCGGGACTAGCGGGCGGCGTATCGCAGTTCTTC. The rearrangement uses TRBV7-9 and TRBJ2-1; the match to TRBD2 covers 12 bases. Looked up from germline, CDR1 is SEHNR and CDR2 is FQNEAQ (reference sequence). V shed 0 bases and J 12 bases; nucleotides not matched to a gene: 12. The CDR3 extends over 17 amino acids.

The V and J genes are TRBV5-4 and TRBJ1-1; D may be TRBD1 (6 bases). Looked up from germline, CDR1 is SGHNT and CDR2 is YYREEE (reference sequence). The CDR3 totals 16 residues. Trimming took 4 bases from V and 1 from J, leaving 17 bases between them. CDR3 DNA sequence: TGTGCCAGCAGCATGGGCTTCGGGGGCAAGAACACTGAAGCTTTCTTT. Its translation is CASSMGFGGKNTEAFF. Complete variable domain (other parts from reference TRBV5-4 and TRBJ1-1): ETGVTQSPTHLIKTRGQQVTLRCSSQSGHNTVSWYQQALGQGPQFIFQYYREEENGRGNFPPRFSGLQFPNYSSELNVNALELDDSALYLCASSMGFGGKNTEAFFGQGTRLTVV.